This note documents a single TCR beta chain sequence. The sample is drawn from a study of technical replicates of blood from several donors. CDR1 MNHNY and CDR2 SVGAGI come from the germline V gene (reference sequence). This CDR3 is 15 amino acids long. The V and J ends lost 0 bases and 3 bases respectively, with 12 bases between them. This table comes from immunoSEQ multiplex PCR, and its TCRdb copy is limited to in-frame clones, with some not included. Here the sample spans roughly 56,000 clones, approximately 89% being singletons. Sequencing was carried out using PBMCs. This chain joins TRBV6-6 and TRBJ2-7; D is unclear. This receptor was taken from a human donor in good health. Some clones in this sample may be carry-over from other donors' samples. In nucleotides, the CDR3 is TGTGCCAGCAGTTACTCGGGCCAGATGTACTACGAGCAGTACTTC. It specifies CASSYSGQMYYEQYF.